This T cell receptor (beta chain) was sequenced in a study of shared clonotypes between healthy human individuals. General study findings and limits: The four-donor shared clonotypes exceeded non-shared clonotypes in generation probability, with non-shared ones scoring lower.

In the original processing: Filtering differed, since immunoSEQ gave only junction sequences and no quality scores. Clones were sequenced by immunoSEQ multiplex PCR, and TCRdb holds only the in-frame ones, with some missing. The V and J calls and clone size were taken over from that table, and D and trimming were inferred from the DNA. The repertoire consists of about 980,000 clones, with more than 75% occurring once and the leading ten covering about 1.5%. Germline loops: CDR1 MNHEY, CDR2 SVGAGI. V lost 5 bases and J lost 2, with 11 bases in between. The CDR3 contains 14 residues. As concerns this clone: Its antigen remains unidentified.

Adult donors, all healthy and HIV-negative, had no recent acute infections or vaccinations. The sequenced sample consisted of memory CD4+ T cells sorted from blood. Indicated subset: CD45RA-negative fraction. J is TRBJ2-3 and V is TRBV6-5, with no clear D. The sequence was obtained from a man aged 18 to 35 in good health. CDR3 nucleotide sequence: TGTGCCAGCAGTCTCACGCTAAACACAGATACGCAGTATTTT. It codes for CASSLTLNTDTQYF.